Detailed here is one TCR beta chain. The CDR3 runs 13 residues. V was trimmed by 2 bases and J by 11 bases, leaving 11 bases between them. Germline V gives CDR1 SGHDT, CDR2 YYEEEE. This entry belongs to a study of siplizumab effects on memory and regulatory T cells. Using immunoSEQ multiplex PCR, the repertoire was profiled, and TCRdb retains in-frame clones only, with some absent. Of more than 85,000 clones listed, around 94% are singletons. The chain uses TRBV5-6 and TRBJ1-6; maybe TRBD1 (5 bases). The TCR comes from a human donor in good health. Sequenced material: Tregs sorted from blood. In nucleotides, the CDR3 is TGTGCCAGCAGCTTCAGGGTATCGACACCCCTCCACTTT. It encodes CASSFRVSTPLHF.